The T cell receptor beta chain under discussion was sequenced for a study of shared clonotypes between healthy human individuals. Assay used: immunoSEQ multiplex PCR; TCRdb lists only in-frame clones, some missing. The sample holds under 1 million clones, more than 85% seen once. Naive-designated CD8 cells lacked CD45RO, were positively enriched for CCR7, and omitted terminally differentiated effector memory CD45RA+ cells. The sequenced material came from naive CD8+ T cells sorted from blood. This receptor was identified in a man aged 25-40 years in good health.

For the CDR3, the DNA is TGTGCCAGCAGTTTCATCGGGTTCCCTCTCCGGGAGACCCAGTACTTC. Its translation is CASSFIGFPLRETQYF. This chain uses TRBV27 with TRBJ2-5; no clear D. Germline CDR1 and CDR2: MNHEY and SMNVEV (reference sequence). Trimming took off 3 bases at V and 5 bases at J, with 19 bases between the two ends. CDR3 length equals 16 residues.